This TCR beta chain was captured by sequencing in a study of CD8+ T cells in alopecia areata. cDNA reverse transcribed from extracted RNA served as the sequencing template. Measured with immunoSEQ multiplex PCR; TCRdb has only the in-frame clones, and not every one. The sample yields 110,000 or so clones, about 54% seen once. Turning to this clone: Its matching antigen is unknown.

General study points: With tofacitinib ongoing, many expanded lesional clones persisted in both scalp and blood.

Treatment given: oral pan-JAK inhibitor, 5-10 mg twice daily. Trimming at V came to 8 bases and at J to 8 bases, leaving 5 bases not matched to a gene. In germline, CDR1 is SNHLY, CDR2 FYNNEI. The CDR3 contains 12 residues. This sample comprised CD8+ T cells sorted from blood, obtained at week 4, from a patient treated with tofacitinib. The source is a human donor with alopecia areata. This chain links TRBV2 with TRBJ2-1; 8 bases are a match to TRBD2. The CDR3 here is CASEGLAHEQFF. The DNA for the CDR3 is TGTGCCAGCGAAGGACTAGCCCATGAGCAGTTCTTC. The variable domain in full, with the rest retrieved from reference TRBV2 and TRBJ2-1, is EPEVTQTPSHQVTQMGQEVILRCVPISNHLYFYWYRQILGQKVEFLVSFYNNEISEKSEIFDDQFSVERPDGSNFTLKIRSTKLEDSAMYFCASEGLAHEQFFGPGTRLTVL.